The 30 T cell receptor beta chains reported below all come from one sample, sequenced in a study of cytomegalovirus exposure and HLA in healthy donors. With 60 Vbeta and 13 Jbeta primers, the PCR was carried out. Generated by immunoSEQ multiplex PCR, the TCRdb table keeps only in-frame clones and is missing some. Among about 160,000 clones listed, roughly 79% were seen once. The sequenced sample was PBMCs. The receptors were sampled from a woman aged 50 to 65 in good health and CMV-seropositive.

The gene calls are TRBV19 and TRBJ2-5; D is perhaps TRBD1 (7 bases). Trimming removed 4 bases from V and 7 bases from J, with 13 bases in between. The V gene's germline CDR1 is LNHDA and CDR2 SQIVND (reference sequence). The CDR3 has 13 residues. Written as DNA, the CDR3 is TGTGCCAGTAGTACGAACAGGGGAGGGACCCAGTACTTC. Encoded protein: CASSTNRGGTQYF. Together with reference TRBV19 and TRBJ2-5, the CDR3 gives the full variable domain: DGGITQSPKYLFRKEGQNVTLSCEQNLNHDAMYWYRQDPGQGLRLIYYSQIVNDFQKGDIAEGYSVSREKKESFPLTVTSAQKNPTAFYLCASSTNRGGTQYFGPGTRLLVL.

The chain is built from TRBV28 and TRBJ1-2; D remains unclear. V was clipped by 6 bases and J by 8 bases, with 13 bases between them. The CDR3 is 12 residues long. CDR1 MDHEN and CDR2 SYDVKM come from the germline V gene. The DNA for the CDR3 is TGTGCCAGCAGAAACCGCGGGGAAGGCTACACCTTC. It is translated as CASRNRGEGYTF.

V and J are TRBV4-1 and TRBJ2-7; TRBD1 matches at 9 bases. Losses at the gene ends were 4 bases for V and 3 bases for J; bases not matched to a gene: 4. The CDR3 is made up of 14 amino acids. CDR1 and CDR2 from the germline V gene are MGHRA and YSYEKL. For the CDR3, the DNA is TGCGCCAGCAGCCGCCGACAGGGGGGCTACGAGCAGTACTTC. It specifies CASSRRQGGYEQYF.

This clone was detected once. The chain carries TRBV6-5 and TRBJ2-4, with 10 bases identical to TRBD2. The CDR3 totals 14 residues. Trimming took 10 bases from V and 0 from J; bases not matched to a gene: 3. CDR1 and CDR2 (germline): MNHEY, SVGAGI. CDR3 residues: CATSGGLAKNIQYF. CDR3 sequence (DNA): TGTGCCACTAGCGGGGGCCTAGCCAAAAACATTCAGTACTTC.

The rearrangement links TRBV7-8 to TRBJ1-2, with D unclear. Trimming left V 0 bases short and J 2 bases short, with 7 bases between. The CDR3 has 14 amino acids. Germline assignment: CDR1 SGHVS and CDR2 FQNEAQ. The CDR3 nucleotides read TGTGCCAGCAGCTTAGCGGTGCAGAACTATGGCTACACCTTC. This codes for CASSLAVQNYGYTF.

The V and J genes are TRBV19 and TRBJ2-2, with 7 bases identical to TRBD1. There are 14 residues in the CDR3. With V trimmed by 5 bases and J by 5 bases, 5 bases remained unmatched. Germline CDR1 and CDR2: LNHDA and SQIVND (reference sequence). For the CDR3, the DNA is TGTGCCAGTAGTTCGACAGGGTTTACCGGGGAGCTGTTTTTT. Translation gives CASSSTGFTGELFF.

The V call is TRBV28, the J call TRBJ2-2; 7 bases are shared with TRBD1. V lost 5 bases, J lost 0 bases, and 6 bases stayed unmatched. The germline CDR1 and CDR2 sequences are MDHEN and SYDVKM. There are 16 residues in the CDR3. The CDR3 coding sequence is TGTGCCAGCAGTCCGCCGGGACAGCCGAACACCGGGGAGCTGTTTTTT. This sequence encodes CASSPPGQPNTGELFF. Full variable domain (remainder filled in from reference TRBV28 and TRBJ2-2): DVKVTQSSRYLVKRTGEKVFLECVQDMDHENMFWYRQDPGLGLRLIYFSYDVKMKEKGDIPEGYSVSREKKERFSLILESASTNQTSMYLCASSPPGQPNTGELFFGEGSRLTVL.

Worth noting for this clone: This CDR3 is also generated by other DNA sequences in the sample. The chain joins TRBV27 to TRBJ1-1; D might be TRBD1 (5 bases). Germline V lookup: CDR1 MNHEY, CDR2 SMNVEV (reference sequence). There are 13 residues in the CDR3. V lost 2 bases and J lost 3, with 7 bases in between. Here the CDR3 reads CASSLVRDTEAFF. The DNA for the CDR3 is TGTGCCAGCAGTTTAGTCAGGGACACTGAAGCTTTCTTT.

The V call is TRBV4-3, the J call TRBJ1-6, with D unclear. CDR3 size: 18 residues. Germline V CDR1 and CDR2: LGHNA, YSLEER. Trimming stripped 0 bases from V and 2 bases from J, with 14 bases between. The CDR3, as DNA: TGCGCCAGCAGCCAAGAATTCCTCCTGAGCCCCTATAATTCACCCCTCCACTTT. It is translated as CASSQEFLLSPYNSPLHF.

V is TRBV4-3 and J is TRBJ2-1; a weak D match, TRBD2 (6 bases). With 1 base removed from V and 4 bases from J, the gap between germline ends came to 14 bases. The germline CDR1 and CDR2 sequences are LGHNA and YSLEER. CDR3 size: 16 residues. In DNA form, the CDR3 reads TGCGCCAGCAGCCAAGGGTACGCGGGGCTTTACAATGAGCAGTTCTTC. It encodes CASSQGYAGLYNEQFF.

The V and J genes are TRBV6-6 and TRBJ2-5, with TRBD1 identical over 8 bases. The CDR3 sequence is 13 residues long. Trimming removed 5 bases from V and 4 bases from J; junction bases left unmatched: 3. Germline loops: CDR1 MNHNY, CDR2 SVGAGI (reference sequence). The CDR3 DNA is TGTGCCAGCAGTAATACAGGGGGAGAGACCCAGTACTTC. Translating gives CASSNTGGETQYF.

The rearrangement links TRBV7-2 to TRBJ2-7, with 8 bases that match TRBD1. Per the germline V gene, CDR1 is SGHTA and CDR2 is FQGNSA. CDR3 length: 14 residues. V lost 6 bases, J lost 5 bases, and 9 bases stayed unmatched. CDR3 protein: CASRPDRVTHEQYF. The CDR3 DNA sequence: TGTGCCAGCAGACCGGACAGGGTAACGCACGAGCAGTACTTC.

This clone has just a few counts. This chain connects TRBV4-3 to TRBJ1-4; 7 nucleotides agree with TRBD1. J was trimmed by 1 base and V by 1 base; bases with no gene match: 0. This CDR3 spans 15 amino acids. Germline lookup yields CDR1 LGHNA and CDR2 YSLEER. Here the CDR3 reads CASSQGQGTNEKLFF. CDR3 sequence (DNA): TGCGCCAGCAGCCAAGGACAGGGAACTAATGAAAAACTGTTTTTT.

This clone was counted a single time. V is TRBV7-2 and J is TRBJ2-5, with 11 bases identical to TRBD2. The DNA end favors TRBJ2-7, so the J call may be wrong. This CDR3 is built from 16 residues. Per the germline V gene, CDR1 is SGHTA and CDR2 is FQGNSA. The CDR3 region is CASSLGASGGWNEQYF. The DNA of the CDR3 is TGTGCCAGCAGCTTGGGTGCTAGCGGGGGGTGGAACGAGCAGTACTTC.

The V call is TRBV7-8, the J call TRBJ2-6; D is perhaps TRBD1 (5 bases). V was cut by 2 bases and J by 1 base, with 6 bases left in between. The CDR3 contains 15 residues. Germline CDR1 SGHVS, CDR2 FQNEAQ. This CDR3 reads CASSLSGSGANVLTF. The CDR3 nucleotides are TGTGCCAGCAGCTTATCAGGGTCTGGGGCCAACGTCCTGACTTTC.

This chain links TRBV25-1 with TRBJ1-3, with TRBD1 as a possible D gene (5 bases). V was trimmed by 9 bases and J by 3 bases, leaving 12 bases between them. Germline V lookup: CDR1 MGHDK, CDR2 SYGVNS. The CDR3 loop spans 13 amino acids. The CDR3 here is CASTDSVGNTIYF. The CDR3 nucleotides are TGTGCCAGTACCGACAGCGTTGGAAACACCATATATTTT.

The J gene is TRBJ1-2, the V gene TRBV5-6; D ambiguous. V was trimmed by 4 bases and J by 5 bases, leaving 12 bases between them. The CDR3 is made up of 13 amino acids. Germline V gives CDR1 SGHDT, CDR2 YYEEEE. As DNA, the CDR3 is TGTGCCAGCAGCCCCGGGTATCGATATGGCTACACCTTC. Protein: CASSPGYRYGYTF. The full variable domain, with the rest looked up from reference TRBV5-6 and TRBJ1-2, is DAGVTQSPTHLIKTRGQQVTLRCSPKSGHDTVSWYQQALGQGPQFIFQYYEEEERQRGNFPDRFSGHQFPNYSSELNVNALLLGDSALYLCASSPGYRYGYTFGSGTRLTVV.

The gene calls are TRBV5-6 and TRBJ2-1; 13 nucleotides agree with TRBD2. Germline V gene sequence: CDR1 SGHDT, CDR2 YYEEEE. After removal of 3 bases from V and 3 bases from J, the junction contained 12 bases not matched to a gene. CDR3 length equals 19 residues. Here the CDR3 reads CASSSPSFTSGRVYNEQFF. In nucleotides, the CDR3 is TGTGCCAGCAGCTCTCCCAGCTTCACTAGCGGGAGGGTCTACAATGAGCAGTTCTTC.

CDR3 sequence: CASSGDERETQYF. Here the CDR3 DNA reads TGTGCCAGCAGTGGTGATGAGCGAGAGACCCAGTACTTC. The V call is TRBV25-1, the J call TRBJ2-5; D remains ambiguous. Germline loops: CDR1 MGHDK, CDR2 SYGVNS. V was clipped by 4 bases and J by 4 bases, with 10 bases between them. The CDR3 sequence is 13 residues long.

CDR3 sequence reads: CASSFLGTDTQYF. For the CDR3, the DNA is TGTGCCAGCAGTTTCCTCGGCACAGATACGCAGTATTTT. The chain has TRBV7-9 and TRBJ2-3, with D uncertain. There are 13 residues in the CDR3. V lost 6 bases and J lost 1, with 8 bases in between. Germline CDR1 reads SEHNR; CDR2 reads FQNEAQ (reference sequence).

This clone was seen a few times. This chain uses TRBV6-5 with TRBJ1-2; 7 nucleotides agree with TRBD1. Trimming took 5 bases from V and 4 from J; bases not matched to a gene: 7. Germline assignment: CDR1 MNHEY and CDR2 SVGAGI. CDR3 length: 14 residues. This CDR3 is CASSPGTAAYGYTF. For the CDR3, the DNA is TGTGCCAGCAGTCCCGGGACAGCAGCCTATGGCTACACCTTC.

This clone was observed a single time. The rearrangement uses TRBV4-1 and TRBJ2-1; 10 nucleotides line up with TRBD2. The germline gives CDR1 MGHRA, CDR2 YSYEKL. The CDR3 loop spans 15 amino acids. V dropped 3 bases and J dropped 9; count of bases not matched to a gene: 8. The CDR3 region has the DNA TGCGCCAGCAGCCAGCTAGCGGGAGATCACGGTGAGCAGTTCTTC. This gives the protein CASSQLAGDHGEQFF.

As DNA, the CDR3 is TGTGCCAGCAGTGAAGCGGGAATTGACAGGTTTTTGGGGAGCTATGGCTACACCTTC. It encodes CASSEAGIDRFLGSYGYTF. The chain couples TRBV6-1 to TRBJ1-2; D possibly corresponds to TRBD1 (6 bases). Germline assignment: CDR1 MNHNS and CDR2 SASEGT. CDR3 length: 19 residues. V lost 0 bases and J lost 4, with 24 bases in between.

This clone was recorded a few times. The chain couples TRBV7-8 to TRBJ2-7, with TRBD1 matching over 9 bases. CDR3 length: 15 residues. Germline lookup yields CDR1 SGHVS and CDR2 FQNEAQ. The J segment lost 2 bases and the V segment lost 5 bases, leaving 7 bases of the junction unmatched. The CDR3 loop is CASSPDRGSAYEQYF. In DNA form, the CDR3 reads TGTGCCAGCAGCCCAGACAGGGGGTCTGCCTACGAGCAGTACTTC.

The chain employs TRBV10-2 and TRBJ2-1; D perhaps matches TRBD2 (6 bases). V was clipped by 6 bases and J by 3 bases, with 27 bases between them. CDR1 WSHSY and CDR2 SAAADI come from the germline V gene. The CDR3 length is 19 residues. The CDR3 DNA reads TGCGCCAGCAGCCCTTCGGGGGTGGTGCGGGAATTAGTCTACAATGAGCAGTTCTTC. It specifies CASSPSGVVRELVYNEQFF.

The V and J genes are TRBV7-8 and TRBJ2-2; possibly TRBD2 for D (5 bases). Trimming pared 5 bases from V and 1 base from J, leaving 17 bases between. This CDR3 is built from 17 residues. CDR1 and CDR2 (germline): SGHVS, FQNEAQ. CDR3 sequence (DNA): TGTGCCAGCAGCCCCCGGGCGGGTATCTTGAACACCGGGGAGCTGTTTTTT. It encodes CASSPRAGILNTGELFF.

The genes are TRBV19 and TRBJ1-6; D is perhaps TRBD1 (6 bases). V was cut by 5 bases and J by 5 bases, with 13 bases left in between. This CDR3 contains 15 residues. Germline lookup yields CDR1 LNHDA and CDR2 SQIVND (reference sequence). CDR3 protein: CASSVTGPHNSPLHF. For the CDR3, the DNA is TGTGCCAGTAGTGTTACAGGGCCCCATAATTCACCCCTCCACTTT.

The chain's CDR3 is CASSNYQGMETQYF. In DNA, the CDR3 is TGTGCCAGCAGCAATTACCAGGGGATGGAGACCCAGTACTTC. The chain employs TRBV21-1 and TRBJ2-5; TRBD1, as called in the table, went unchecked against the DNA. TRBV21-1 represents a pseudogene. The CDR3 runs to 14 residues.

A note on this clone: The same CDR3 can be traced to other DNA sequences in this sample. The rearrangement uses TRBV27 and TRBJ1-3; D gene ambiguous. Trimming took off 0 bases at V and 4 bases at J, with 4 bases between the two ends. This CDR3 region has 13 residues. Germline V gene data show CDR1 as MNHEY and CDR2 as SMNVEV (reference sequence). CDR3 in amino acids: CASSLSLGNTIYF. The DNA of the CDR3 is TGTGCCAGCAGTTTATCCCTCGGAAACACCATATATTTT.

This clone was found a few times. V gene TRBV10-1 combines with J gene TRBJ2-1; 14 bases align to TRBD2. The CDR3 is 15 residues long. Unmatched junction bases numbered 6, after V lost 6 bases and J lost 8 bases. CDR1 and CDR2 from the germline V gene are WNHNN and SYGVQD (reference sequence). CDR3 in amino acids: CASSIGLAGGDEQFF. The CDR3 DNA reads TGCGCCAGCAGCATAGGACTAGCGGGGGGTGATGAGCAGTTCTTC.